This T cell receptor beta chain was recorded in a study of shared clonotypes between healthy human individuals. CDR1 and CDR2 from the germline V gene are MNHEY and SMNVEV (reference sequence). The V gene lost 6 bases and the J gene lost 0 bases, with 18 bases spanning the gap. The CDR3 contains 16 residues. TCRdb keeps only in-frame clones here, not all; method: immunoSEQ multiplex PCR. Of a few million clones detected, around 93% appear once; the ten largest clones hold around 1.7%. A single count supports this clone. Positively selected for CCR7, the CD45RO-negative cells used as naive CD8 cells excluded terminally differentiated effector memory CD45RA+ cells.

V is TRBV27 and J is TRBJ2-7, with a weak D call TRBD2 (5 bases). The sample taken for sequencing was naive CD8+ T cells from PBMCs. The clonotype originates from a man between 18 and 29 years old in good health. Some clones in this sample may be carry-over from other donors' samples. CDR3 bases: TGTGCCAGCAGCCCCGGGGTAGGGCGAATCTCCTACGAGCAGTACTTC. Protein product: CASSPGVGRISYEQYF.